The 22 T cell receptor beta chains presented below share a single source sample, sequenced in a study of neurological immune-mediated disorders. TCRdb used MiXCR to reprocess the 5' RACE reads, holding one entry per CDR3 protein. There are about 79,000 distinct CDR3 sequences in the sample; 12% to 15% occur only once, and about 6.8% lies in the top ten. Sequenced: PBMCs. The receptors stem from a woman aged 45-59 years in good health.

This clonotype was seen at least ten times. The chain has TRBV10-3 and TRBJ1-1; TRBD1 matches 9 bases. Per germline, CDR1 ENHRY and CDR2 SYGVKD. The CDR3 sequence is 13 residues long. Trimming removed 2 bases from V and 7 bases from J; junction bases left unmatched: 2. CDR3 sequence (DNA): TGTGCCATCAGTGAGAGGGACAGGGTTGAAGCTTTCTTT. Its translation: CAISERDRVEAFF.

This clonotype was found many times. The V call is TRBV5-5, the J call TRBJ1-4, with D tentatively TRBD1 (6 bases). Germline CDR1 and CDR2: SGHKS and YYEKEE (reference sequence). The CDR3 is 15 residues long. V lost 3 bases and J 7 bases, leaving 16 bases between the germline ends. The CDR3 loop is CASSSRTEVGEKLFF. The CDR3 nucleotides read TGTGCCAGCAGCTCGAGGACAGAAGTCGGTGAAAAACTGTTTTTT. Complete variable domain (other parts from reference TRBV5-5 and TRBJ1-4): DAGVTQSPTHLIKTRGQQVTLRCSPISGHKSVSWYQQVLGQGPQFIFQYYEKEERGRGNFPDRFSARQFPNYSSELNVNALLLGDSALYLCASSSRTEVGEKLFFGSGTQLSVL.

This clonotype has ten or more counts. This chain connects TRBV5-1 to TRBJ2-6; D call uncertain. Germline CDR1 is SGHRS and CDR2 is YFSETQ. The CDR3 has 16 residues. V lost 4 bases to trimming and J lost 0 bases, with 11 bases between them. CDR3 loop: CASSPGSISGANVLTF. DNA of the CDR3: TGCGCCAGCAGCCCTGGTTCAATCTCTGGGGCCAACGTCCTGACTTTC. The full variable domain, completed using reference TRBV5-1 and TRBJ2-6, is KAGVTQTPRYLIKTRGQQVTLSCSPISGHRSVSWYQQTPGQGLQFLFEYFSETQRNKGNFPGRFSGRQFSNSRSEMNVSTLELGDSALYLCASSPGSISGANVLTFGAGSRLTVL.

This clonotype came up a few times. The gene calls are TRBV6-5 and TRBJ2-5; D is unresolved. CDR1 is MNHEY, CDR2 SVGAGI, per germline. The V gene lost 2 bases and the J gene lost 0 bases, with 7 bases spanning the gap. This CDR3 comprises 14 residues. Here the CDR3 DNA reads TGTGCCAGCAGTTACGGCAGGTACCAAGAGACCCAGTACTTC. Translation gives CASSYGRYQETQYF.

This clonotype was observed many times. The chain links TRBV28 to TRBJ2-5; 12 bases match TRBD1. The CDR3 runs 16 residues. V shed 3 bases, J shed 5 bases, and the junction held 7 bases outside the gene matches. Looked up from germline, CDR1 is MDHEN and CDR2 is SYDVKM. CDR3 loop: CASSFRGQGAGETQYF. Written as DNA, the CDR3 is TGTGCCAGCAGTTTCAGGGGACAGGGGGCGGGCGAGACCCAGTACTTC. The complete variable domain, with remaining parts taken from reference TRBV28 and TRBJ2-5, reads DVKVTQSSRYLVKRTGEKVFLECVQDMDHENMFWYRQDPGLGLRLIYFSYDVKMKEKGDIPEGYSVSREKKERFSLILESASTNQTSMYLCASSFRGQGAGETQYFGPGTRLLVL.

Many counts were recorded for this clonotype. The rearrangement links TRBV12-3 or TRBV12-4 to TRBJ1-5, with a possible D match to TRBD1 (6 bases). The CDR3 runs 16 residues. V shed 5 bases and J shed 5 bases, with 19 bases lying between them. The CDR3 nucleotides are TGTGCCAGCAGTGCGCTAACAGGGAAAGCACATCAGCCCCAGCATTTT. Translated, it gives CASSALTGKAHQPQHF.

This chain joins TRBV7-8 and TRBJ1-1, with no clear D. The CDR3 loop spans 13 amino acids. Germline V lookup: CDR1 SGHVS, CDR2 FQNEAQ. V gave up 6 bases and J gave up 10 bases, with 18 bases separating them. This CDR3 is CASRPREYIAAFF. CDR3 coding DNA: TGTGCCAGCAGACCCCGCGAATACATTGCAGCTTTCTTT.

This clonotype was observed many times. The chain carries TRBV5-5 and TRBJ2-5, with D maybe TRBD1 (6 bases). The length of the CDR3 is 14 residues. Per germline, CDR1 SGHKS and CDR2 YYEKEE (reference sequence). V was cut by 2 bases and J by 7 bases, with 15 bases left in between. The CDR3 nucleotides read TGTGCCAGCAGCTTTGGGGGCTCCGACACGACCCAGTACTTC. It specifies CASSFGGSDTTQYF. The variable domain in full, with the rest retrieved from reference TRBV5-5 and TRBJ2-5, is DAGVTQSPTHLIKTRGQQVTLRCSPISGHKSVSWYQQVLGQGPQFIFQYYEKEERGRGNFPDRFSARQFPNYSSELNVNALLLGDSALYLCASSFGGSDTTQYFGPGTRLLVL.

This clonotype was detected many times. DNA for the CDR3: TGTGCCAGCAGACCGCGACTAGCGGGAGGAGGGGAGCAGTACTTC. Protein product: CASRPRLAGGGEQYF. This sequence joins TRBV28 and TRBJ2-7; 13 bases map to TRBD2. The V and J ends lost 6 bases and 7 bases, in that order; junction bases with no gene match: 9. The germline CDR1 and CDR2 sequences are MDHEN and SYDVKM. This CDR3 has 15 amino acids.

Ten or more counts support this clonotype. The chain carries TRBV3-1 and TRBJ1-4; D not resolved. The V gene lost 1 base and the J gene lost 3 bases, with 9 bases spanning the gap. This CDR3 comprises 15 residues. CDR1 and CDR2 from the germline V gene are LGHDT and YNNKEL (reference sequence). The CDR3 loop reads CASSQGPRSNEKLFF. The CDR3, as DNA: TGTGCCAGCAGCCAAGGTCCTAGGTCTAATGAAAAACTGTTTTTT.

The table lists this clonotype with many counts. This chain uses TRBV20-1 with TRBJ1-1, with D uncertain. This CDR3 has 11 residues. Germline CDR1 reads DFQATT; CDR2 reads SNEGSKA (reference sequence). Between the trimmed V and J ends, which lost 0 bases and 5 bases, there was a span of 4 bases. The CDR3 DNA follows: TGCAGTGCTAGAGATAGGACTGAAGCTTTCTTT. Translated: CSARDRTEAFF.

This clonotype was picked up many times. This CDR3 reads CATSASGTGVGNEQFF. CDR3 in DNA: TGTGCCACCAGTGCAAGCGGGACAGGGGTAGGCAATGAGCAGTTCTTC. This chain links TRBV24-1 with TRBJ2-1; TRBD1 aligns across 10 bases. The J segment lost 6 bases and the V segment lost 5 bases, leaving 9 bases of the junction unmatched. Germline-derived CDR1 and CDR2 are KGHDR and SFDVKD. There are 16 residues in the CDR3.

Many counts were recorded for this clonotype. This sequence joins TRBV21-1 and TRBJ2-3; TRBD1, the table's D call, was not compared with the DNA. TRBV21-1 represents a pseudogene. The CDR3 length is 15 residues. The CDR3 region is CASSNQGAQLDTQYF. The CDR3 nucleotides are TGTGCCAGCAGCAACCAGGGGGCGCAGTTAGATACGCAGTATTTT.

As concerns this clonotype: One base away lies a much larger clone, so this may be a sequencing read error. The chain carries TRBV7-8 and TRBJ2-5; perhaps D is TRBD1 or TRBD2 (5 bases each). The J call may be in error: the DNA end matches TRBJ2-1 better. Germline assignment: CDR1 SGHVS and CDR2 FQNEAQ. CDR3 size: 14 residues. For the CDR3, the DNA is TGTGCCAGCAGCTTAGTGGGCTTGGGGGAGACCCAGTTCTTC. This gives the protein CASSLVGLGETQFF.

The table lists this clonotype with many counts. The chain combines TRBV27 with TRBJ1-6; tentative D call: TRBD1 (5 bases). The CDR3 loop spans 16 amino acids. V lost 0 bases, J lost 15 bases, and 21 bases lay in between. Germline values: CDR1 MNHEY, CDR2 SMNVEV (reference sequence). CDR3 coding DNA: TGTGCCAGCAGTTTATCGCCAGGGTCATCGTCCTCCCACCTCCACTTT. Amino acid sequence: CASSLSPGSSSSHLHF.

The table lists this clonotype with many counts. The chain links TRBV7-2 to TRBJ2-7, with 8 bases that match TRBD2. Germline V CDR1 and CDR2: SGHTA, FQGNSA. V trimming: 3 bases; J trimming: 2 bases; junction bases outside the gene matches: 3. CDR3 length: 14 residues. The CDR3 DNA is TGTGCCAGCAGCTTTGGGACTAGAACCTACGAGCAGTACTTC. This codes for CASSFGTRTYEQYF.

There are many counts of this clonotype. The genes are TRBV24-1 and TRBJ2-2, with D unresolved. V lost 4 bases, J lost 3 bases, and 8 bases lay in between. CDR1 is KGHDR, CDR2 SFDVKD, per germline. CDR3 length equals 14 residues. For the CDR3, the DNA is TGTGCCACCAGTGACAGATCATACACCGGGGAGCTGTTTTTT. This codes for CATSDRSYTGELFF.

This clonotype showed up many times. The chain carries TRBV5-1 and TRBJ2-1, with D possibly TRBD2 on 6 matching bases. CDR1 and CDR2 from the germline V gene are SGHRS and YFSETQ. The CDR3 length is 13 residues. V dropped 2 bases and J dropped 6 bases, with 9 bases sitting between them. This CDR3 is CASSLGGPNEQFF. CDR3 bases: TGCGCCAGCAGCTTAGGAGGGCCCAATGAGCAGTTCTTC.

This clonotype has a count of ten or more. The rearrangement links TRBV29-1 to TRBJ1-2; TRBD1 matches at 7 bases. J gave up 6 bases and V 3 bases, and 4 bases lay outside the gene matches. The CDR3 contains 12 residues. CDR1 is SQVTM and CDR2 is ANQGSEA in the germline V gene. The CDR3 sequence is CSVDQTGNGYTF. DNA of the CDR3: TGCAGCGTTGATCAGACAGGGAATGGCTACACCTTC. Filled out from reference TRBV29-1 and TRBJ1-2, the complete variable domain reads SAVISQKPSRDICQRGTSLTIQCQVDSQVTMMFWYRQQPGQSLTLIATANQGSEATYESGFVIDKFPISRPNLTFSTLTVSNMSPEDSSIYLCSVDQTGNGYTFGSGTRLTVV.

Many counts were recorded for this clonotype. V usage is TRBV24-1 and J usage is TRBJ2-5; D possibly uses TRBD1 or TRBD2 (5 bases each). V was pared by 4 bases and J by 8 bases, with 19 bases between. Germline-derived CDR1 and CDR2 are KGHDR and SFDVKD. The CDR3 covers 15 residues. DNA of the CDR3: TGTGCCACCAGTGACCCCCGGGACGGAGCTTTCACCCAGTACTTC. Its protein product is CATSDPRDGAFTQYF.

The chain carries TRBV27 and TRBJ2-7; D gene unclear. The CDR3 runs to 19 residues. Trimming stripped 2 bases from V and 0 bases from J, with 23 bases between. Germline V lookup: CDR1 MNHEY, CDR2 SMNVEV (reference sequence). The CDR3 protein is CASSLKLSPSETSSYEQYF. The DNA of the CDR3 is TGTGCCAGCAGTTTAAAGTTGTCCCCCAGCGAGACAAGCTCCTACGAGCAGTACTTC.

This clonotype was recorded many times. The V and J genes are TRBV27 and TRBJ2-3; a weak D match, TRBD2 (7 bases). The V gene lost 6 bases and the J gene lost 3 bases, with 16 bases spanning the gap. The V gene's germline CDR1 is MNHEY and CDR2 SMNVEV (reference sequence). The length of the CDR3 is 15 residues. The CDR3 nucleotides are TGTGCCAGCAGCCTCGGAGGGAGGGGGACAGATACGCAGTATTTT. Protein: CASSLGGRGTDTQYF.